This TCR beta chain was obtained from a study of OX40 agonist ivuxolimab in advanced cancers. Assay: immunoSEQ multiplex PCR; the TCRdb copy retains only in-frame clones and omits some. Of tens of thousands of clones detected, approximately 90% appear once; the ten largest clones hold under 0.4%. There are 16 residues in the CDR3. V was trimmed by 5 bases and J by 4 bases, leaving 21 bases between them. Per germline, CDR1 GTSNPN and CDR2 SVGIG (reference sequence). This clone was detected once. V gene TRBV30 combines with J gene TRBJ2-1; tentatively, D is TRBD2 (6 bases). This clonotype was sampled from an adult with an advanced solid tumor such as melanoma, head and neck, liver or kidney cancer. The sequencing here drew on CD4+ or CD8+ T cells sorted from blood, taken in a trial of the OX40 agonist ivuxolimab. CDR3 sequence (DNA): TGTGCCTGGGCGGGATCCGACTCGGAAAATTACAATGAGCAGTTCTTC. Amino acids: CAWAGSDSENYNEQFF. The whole variable domain, filled in from reference TRBV30 and TRBJ2-1, reads SQTIHQWPATLVQPVGSPLSLECTVEGTSNPNLYWYRQAAGRGLQLLFYSVGIGQISSEVPQNLSASRPQDRQFILSSKKLLLSDSGFYLCAWAGSDSENYNEQFFGPGTRLTVL.